This TCR beta chain was captured by sequencing in a study of blood T cell repertoires in COVID-19. This table comes from immunoSEQ multiplex PCR, and its TCRdb copy is limited to in-frame clones, with some not included. The sample includes around 260,000 clones, roughly nine tenths of them seen just once. This sequence was found in a young woman with COVID-19, enrolled during active disease. The sequenced sample consisted of peripheral blood.

CDR3 region: CASSARDRLSTEAFF. For the CDR3, the DNA is TGTGCCAGCAGCGCTCGGGACAGGCTGTCCACTGAAGCTTTCTTT. The genes are TRBV7-8 and TRBJ1-1; the match to TRBD1 covers 8 bases. The CDR3 loop spans 15 amino acids. J lost 4 bases, V lost 5 bases, and 9 bases had no gene match. Germline CDR1 SGHVS, CDR2 FQNEAQ. Variable domain in full (rest from reference TRBV7-8 and TRBJ1-1): GAGVSQSPRYKVAKRGQDVALRCDPISGHVSLFWYQQALGQGPEFLTYFQNEAQLDKSGLPSDRFFAERPEGSVSTLKIQRTQQEDSAVYLCASSARDRLSTEAFFGQGTRLTVV.